The 16 T cell receptor beta chains below come from one sample, sequenced in a study of blood T cell repertoires in COVID-19. TCRdb's copy holds only in-frame clones and misses some; the assay was immunoSEQ multiplex PCR. This sample has 350,000 to 400,000 clones, with roughly 89% found just once. Sequencing was performed on peripheral blood. Every receptor here comes from a man younger than 35 with active or convalescent COVID-19.

The chain joins TRBV28 to TRBJ1-2; tentative D call: TRBD1 (6 bases). CDR1 and CDR2 from the germline V gene are MDHEN and SYDVKM. V lost 4 bases, J lost 8 bases, and 20 bases lay in between. The CDR3 contains 15 residues. Here the CDR3 reads CASSWSRGQILGYTF. The CDR3 DNA follows: TGTGCCAGCAGTTGGTCGCGGGGGCAGATTTTAGGCTACACCTTC.

This rearrangement joins TRBV7-2 to TRBJ2-1; 9 nucleotides line up with TRBD2. This CDR3 region has 13 residues. Germline V gives CDR1 SGHTA, CDR2 FQGNSA. With V trimmed by 5 bases and J by 7 bases, 3 bases remained unmatched. CDR3 amino acids: CASSRGLANEQFF. CDR3 in DNA: TGTGCCAGCAGCCGGGGACTAGCAAATGAGCAGTTCTTC.

The V and J genes are TRBV29-1 and TRBJ2-7, with TRBD1 matching over 8 bases. Losses at the gene ends were 5 bases for V and 0 bases for J; bases not matched to a gene: 6. Looked up from germline, CDR1 is SQVTM and CDR2 is ANQGSEA. This CDR3 contains 14 residues. CDR3 nucleotide sequence: TGCAGCGTTCGGACAGGGCGCCCCTCCTACGAGCAGTACTTC. It yields the protein CSVRTGRPSYEQYF.

The DNA of the CDR3 is TGTGCCAGCAGTCTAGGGGACAGAAACATTCAGTACTTC. It encodes CASSLGDRNIQYF. The chain is built from TRBV6-2 or TRBV6-3 and TRBJ2-4; TRBD1 matches 7 bases. The ends lost 5 bases at V and 6 bases at J; junction bases unmatched: 4. Germline-derived CDR1 and CDR2 are MNHEY and SVGEGT. This CDR3 is 13 amino acids long.

This rearrangement joins TRBV18 to TRBJ1-6; the match to TRBD1 covers 7 bases. J gave up 6 bases and V 1 base, and 3 bases lay outside the gene matches. CDR3 size: 15 residues. CDR1 and CDR2 from the germline V gene are KGHSH and LQKENI. As DNA, the CDR3 is TGTGCCAGCTCACCACGGGGACAGATTAATTCACCCCTCCACTTT. This sequence encodes CASSPRGQINSPLHF.

CDR3 sequence (DNA): TGCGCCAGCAGCGTCGGACTAGCGGAGCAGTTCTTC. It yields the protein CASSVGLAEQFF. This chain uses TRBV5-1 with TRBJ2-1, with TRBD2 matching 9 bases. Trimming removed 4 bases from V and 10 bases from J; junction bases left unmatched: 3. Germline CDR1 SGHRS, CDR2 YFSETQ. The CDR3 has 12 residues.

This CDR3 reads CASSGGVGTSGPYVEETQYF. The CDR3 DNA is TGTGCCAGCAGCGGGGGTGTCGGGACTAGCGGACCGTACGTTGAAGAGACCCAGTACTTC. The rearrangement uses TRBV7-8 and TRBJ2-5; 11 bases fit TRBD2. With V trimmed by 5 bases and J by 3 bases, 20 bases remained unmatched. Germline V lookup: CDR1 SGHVS, CDR2 FQNEAQ. CDR3 size: 20 residues.

The chain has TRBV30 and TRBJ1-1; D not certain. CDR1 and CDR2 (germline): GTSNPN, SVGIG (reference sequence). Trimming took 5 bases from V and 4 from J, leaving 11 bases between them. This CDR3 spans 12 amino acids. The CDR3 DNA follows: TGTGCCTGGGGATCAATGCGCACTGAAGCTTTCTTT. Its translation is CAWGSMRTEAFF.

V usage is TRBV7-9 and J usage is TRBJ2-3; 9 positions agree with TRBD2. Trimming took 5 bases from V and 0 from J; bases not matched to a gene: 3. CDR1 is SEHNR, CDR2 FQNEAQ, per germline (reference sequence). The CDR3 is made up of 15 amino acids. CDR3 residues: CASSLLAGSTDTQYF. For the CDR3, the DNA is TGTGCCAGCAGCCTACTAGCGGGTAGCACAGATACGCAGTATTTT.

V and J are TRBV4-3 and TRBJ1-6; possible D gene TRBD1, 6 bases. This CDR3 has 16 amino acids. V dropped 0 bases and J dropped 7 bases, with 13 bases sitting between them. Germline V gene sequence: CDR1 LGHNA, CDR2 YSLEER. CDR3 DNA: TGCGCCAGCAGCCAAGATTGGGCAGGGGCGAATTCACCCCTCCACTTT. Amino acids: CASSQDWAGANSPLHF.

J is TRBJ2-1 and V is TRBV5-1; 12 nucleotides align to TRBD1. Trimming removed 7 bases from V and 9 bases from J; junction bases left unmatched: 17. CDR1 is SGHRS, CDR2 YFSETQ, per germline. This CDR3 contains 17 residues. The CDR3 region is CASAQTPGTGGSSEQFF. For the CDR3, the DNA is TGCGCCAGCGCACAAACTCCCGGGACAGGGGGCTCGAGTGAGCAGTTCTTC.

The chain joins TRBV7-3 to TRBJ1-1; D is ambiguous. CDR1 is SGHTA and CDR2 is FQGTGA in the germline V gene. V was cut by 5 bases and J by 1 base, with 11 bases left in between. There are 14 residues in the CDR3. The CDR3 nucleotides are TGTGCCAGCAGCCCCTCCGGGAGGAACACTGAAGCTTTCTTT. Translating it yields CASSPSGRNTEAFF.

This clone was detected a few times. This chain joins TRBV19 and TRBJ1-1, with 8 bases that match TRBD1. The CDR3 is 15 amino acids. CDR1 LNHDA and CDR2 SQIVND come from the germline V gene (reference sequence). V was clipped by 11 bases and J by 8 bases; unmatched bases: 19. In nucleotides, the CDR3 is TGTGCCGTAGATGTGACCGGGACAGGCCCGTTCGAAGCTTTCTTT. Translating it yields CAVDVTGTGPFEAFF. Drawing the rest from reference TRBV19 and TRBJ1-1, the complete variable domain is DGGITQSPKYLFRKEGQNVTLSCEQNLNHDAMYWYRQDPGQGLRLIYYSQIVNDFQKGDIAEGYSVSREKKESFPLTVTSAQKNPTAFYLCAVDVTGTGPFEAFFGQGTRLTVV.

The rearrangement uses TRBV28 and TRBJ1-5, with 12 bases matching TRBD1. The CDR3 length is 15 residues. CDR1 and CDR2 from the germline V gene are MDHEN and SYDVKM. V lost 10 bases and J lost 7; bases outside the gene matches: 11. The CDR3 protein is CATYGGQGAGQPQHF. The CDR3 DNA sequence: TGTGCCACCTATGGGGGACAGGGGGCCGGGCAGCCCCAGCATTTT.

This clone was recorded only once. CDR3 nucleotides: TGTGCCAGCAGTAGCCTACGATCCTACGAGCAGTACTTC. Translation: CASSSLRSYEQYF. The chain employs TRBV28 and TRBJ2-7; no definite D call. The CDR3 loop spans 13 amino acids. Germline CDR1 MDHEN, CDR2 SYDVKM. V was cut by 5 bases and J by 1 base, with 9 bases left in between.

The J gene is TRBJ1-6, the V gene TRBV9; the D is unclear. V was trimmed by 3 bases and J by 13 bases, leaving 11 bases between them. CDR1 is SGDLS, CDR2 YYNGEE, per germline. This CDR3 spans 12 amino acids. This CDR3 is CASSAPSSPLHF. The CDR3 bases are TGTGCCAGCAGCGCCCCCTCGAGTCCCCTCCACTTT.